This T cell receptor beta chain comes out of a study of CD8+CD57+ T cells in acquired aplastic anemia. Study-level background: Each DNA sample taken from sorted CD4+ and CD8+ cells came to about 3.4 ug on average. Around 10 million reads were obtained on average for healthy donor CD4+ cells.

Notes on the study in general: Significant differences in CD8+ Simpson's diversity were not observed between patients and controls. A set of roughly 27 CD8+ CDR3 sequences was shared between patients and controls, and these sequences appeared highly expressed in patients.

V was clipped by 6 bases and J by 8 bases; unmatched bases: 10. CDR3 size: 14 residues. The germline CDR1 and CDR2 sequences are LNHDA and SQIVND (reference sequence). Genomic DNA acted as the template from which TCR beta VDJ combination and CDR3 sequence profiling were carried out. Using its own MiXCR run on the reads, TCRdb lists one record per CDR3 protein. The table includes about 170,000 distinct CDR3 sequences, 50% to 75% detected once. Notes on this clonotype: The antigen is not known.

The sequenced sample was sorted CD4+, CD8+, or CD8+CD57+ T cells (not recorded which) from PBMCs. V gene TRBV19 combines with J gene TRBJ2-1; 7 nucleotides line up with TRBD2. This TCR was recovered from a human donor in good health. CDR3 sequence (DNA): TGTGCCAGTAGGACGGGCGGGAGTAACCATGAGCAGTTCTTC. Its translation: CASRTGGSNHEQFF.